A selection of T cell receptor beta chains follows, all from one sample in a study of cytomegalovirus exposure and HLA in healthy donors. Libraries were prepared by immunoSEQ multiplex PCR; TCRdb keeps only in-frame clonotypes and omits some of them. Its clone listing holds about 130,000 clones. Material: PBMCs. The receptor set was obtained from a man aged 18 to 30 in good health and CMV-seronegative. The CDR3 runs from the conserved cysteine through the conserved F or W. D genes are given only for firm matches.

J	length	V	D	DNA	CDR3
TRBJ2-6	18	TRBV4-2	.	TGTGCCAGCAGCCAAGATCAGGCTATACACGCTGGGGCCAACGTCCTGACTTTC	CASSQDQAIHAGANVLTF
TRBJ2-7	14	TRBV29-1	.	TGCAGCGTTGAAGTTGCAGGGGTAAGATACGAGCAGTACTTC	CSVEVAGVRYEQYF
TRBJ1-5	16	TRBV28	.	TGTGCCAGCAGTTTAGGGGGGTTAAATAGCAATCAGCCCCAGCATTTT	CASSLGGLNSNQPQHF
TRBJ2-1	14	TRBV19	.	TGTGCCAGTAAAGGGGGCGGGGAGTACAATGAGCAGTTCTTC	CASKGGGEYNEQFF
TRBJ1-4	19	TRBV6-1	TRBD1	TGTGCCAGCAGTGCACCGGGACAGGGGGAATTCTGGGGTTGTGAAAAACTGTTTTTT	CASSAPGQGEFWGCEKLFF
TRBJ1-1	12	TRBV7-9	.	TGTGCCAGCAGCTTCGGAGAGGACACGGCTTTCTTT	CASSFGEDTAFF
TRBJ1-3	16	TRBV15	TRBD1	TGTGCCACCAGCAGGGGCAGGGGGTGGTCTGGAAACACCATATATTTT	CATSRGRGWSGNTIYF
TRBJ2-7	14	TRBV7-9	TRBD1	TGTGCCAGCAGCTTAGGTGGGACAGTTTACGAGCAGTACTTC	CASSLGGTVYEQYF
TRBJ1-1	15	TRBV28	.	TGTGCCAGCACCCCCAGCGGCGCCTCCCACACTGAAGCTTTCTTT	CASTPSGASHTEAFF
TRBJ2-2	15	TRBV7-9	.	TGTGCCAGCAACAAGGTTGGGACAAACACCGGGGAGCTGTTTTTT	CASNKVGTNTGELFF
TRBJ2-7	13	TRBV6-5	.	TGTGCCAGCAGTTACTCGCAGGCCTACGAGCAGTACTTC	CASSYSQAYEQYF
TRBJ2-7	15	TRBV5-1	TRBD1	TGCGCCAGCAGCCTGCCGGGACAGGGAAGGCACGAGCAGTACTTC	CASSLPGQGRHEQYF
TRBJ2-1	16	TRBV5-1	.	TGCGCCAGCAGCTTGGACCCGGTGAGCTCCTACAATGAGCAGTTCTTC	CASSLDPVSSYNEQFF
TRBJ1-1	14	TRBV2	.	TGTGCCAGCAGTGATCTACAGGTGAACACTGAAGCTTTCTTT	CASSDLQVNTEAFF
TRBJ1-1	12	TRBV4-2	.	TGTGCCAGCAGCCGGCGGCTGAGAATTCCTTTCTTT	CASSRRLRIPFF
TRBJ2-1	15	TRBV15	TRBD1	TGTGCCACCAGCAGACCGGGACAGGAGTACAATGAGCAGTTCTTC	CATSRPGQEYNEQFF
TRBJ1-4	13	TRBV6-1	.	TGTGCCAGCAGGGACAGATATAATGAAAAACTGTTTTTT	CASRDRYNEKLFF
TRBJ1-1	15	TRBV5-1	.	TGCGCCAGCAGCTGGGTACCGGGGGGGAGGACTGAAGCTTTCTTT	CASSWVPGGRTEAFF